These 6 T cell receptor beta chains were all obtained from the same sample, sequenced in a study of cytomegalovirus exposure and HLA in healthy donors. This PCR relied on a set of 60 Vbeta primers and 13 Jbeta primers. TCRdb's copy holds only in-frame clones and misses some; the assay was immunoSEQ multiplex PCR. The table has around 170,000 clones, around 80% seen once; the top ten hold roughly 6.7%. Material for sequencing was PBMCs. The source of these receptors is a man aged 40-49 years in good health and CMV-seropositive.

The chain recombines TRBV19 with TRBJ2-1, with 8 bases matching TRBD2. The V segment lost 6 bases and the J segment 4 bases; nucleotides outside the gene matches: 5. The V gene's germline CDR1 is LNHDA and CDR2 SQIVND (reference sequence). The CDR3 has 14 amino acids. In nucleotides, the CDR3 is TGTGCCAGTAGGGTGGGCGGGGGGTACAATGAGCAGTTCTTC. Protein sequence: CASRVGGGYNEQFF.

This clone was picked up one time. The chain has TRBV6-1 and TRBJ2-7; TRBD1 agrees at 7 bases. Germline CDR1 MNHNS, CDR2 SASEGT. The CDR3 runs to 17 residues. Germline trimming cut 1 base from V and 7 bases from J; bases unmatched to any gene: 16. As DNA, the CDR3 is TGTGCCAGCAGTGAAGGATACAGGGGTCCCTCTGGGTGGGAGCAGTACTTC. It encodes CASSEGYRGPSGWEQYF.

This rearrangement joins TRBV9 to TRBJ2-7, with 10 positions matching TRBD1. V dropped 3 bases and J dropped 3; count of bases not matched to a gene: 6. Looked up from germline, CDR1 is SGDLS and CDR2 is YYNGEE. The CDR3 is made up of 15 amino acids. The CDR3 DNA reads as TGTGCCAGCAGCGAGACAGGGGGCGCCGTCTACGAGCAGTACTTC. Its protein product is CASSETGGAVYEQYF.

The chain uses TRBV9 and TRBJ1-3; D is unresolved. Trimming shortened V by 3 bases and J by 3 bases, and 16 bases separated the two germline ends. Germline V CDR1 and CDR2: SGDLS, YYNGEE. CDR3 length equals 16 residues. CDR3 nucleotides: TGTGCCAGCAGCGCCCGCCTTTCATCAGGTGGAAACACCATATATTTT. Its translation is CASSARLSSGGNTIYF.

V and J are TRBV21-1 and TRBJ1-1; the D call of TRBD1 is as the table states it, not checked on the DNA. TRBV21-1 is a pseudogene segment. The CDR3 is 16 residues long. CDR3 coding DNA: TGTGCCAGCAACACCGGGACAGGACTGTTAAACACTGAAGCTTTCTTT. It encodes CASNTGTGLLNTEAFF.

A few counts support this clone. The rearrangement joins TRBV12-1 to TRBJ2-7; TRBD2, the table's D call, was not compared with the DNA. TRBV12-1 is reported as a pseudogene. CDR3 size: 14 residues. CDR3 bases: TGTGCCAGCCCACCTCAGGAGGAGAACTACGAGCAGTACTTC. Encoded protein: CASPPQEENYEQYF.